The 17 T cell receptor beta chains given below trace back to one sample, sequenced in a study of T cell changes during pregnancy in multiple sclerosis. Libraries were prepared by immunoSEQ multiplex PCR; TCRdb keeps only in-frame clonotypes and omits some of them. The table records 35,000 to 50,000 clones, just under 95% of them present only once. Sample: CD4+ T cells from peripheral blood mononuclear cells, taken in the first trimester of pregnancy. All receptors come from a female donor with multiple sclerosis, enrolled in a pregnancy study.

The V and J genes are TRBV5-5 and TRBJ1-2, with a tentative D call TRBD1 (5 bases). Germline V gene sequence: CDR1 SGHKS, CDR2 YYEKEE (reference sequence). Trimming removed 4 bases at V and 4 bases at J, with 8 bases between. The CDR3 consists of 12 residues. The CDR3 DNA sequence: TGTGCCAGCAGCCTGGGGCCCTATGGCTACACCTTC. Residues: CASSLGPYGYTF.

The J gene is TRBJ2-1, the V gene TRBV6-5; unclear D gene. The CDR3 covers 11 residues. The V and J ends lost 7 bases and 8 bases respectively, with 9 bases between them. Germline V lookup: CDR1 MNHEY, CDR2 SVGAGI. The CDR3 region is CASTRGDEQFF. In DNA, the CDR3 is TGTGCCAGCACCAGAGGCGATGAGCAGTTCTTC.

The J gene is TRBJ2-7, the V gene TRBV2; TRBD2 is a possible D gene (6 bases). Germline V lookup: CDR1 SNHLY, CDR2 FYNNEI. The CDR3 contains 15 residues. Trimming took off 3 bases at V and 1 base at J, with 13 bases between the two ends. CDR3 sequence: CASSEGGGRSYEQYF. In nucleotides, the CDR3 is TGTGCCAGCAGTGAGGGGGGAGGTAGGTCCTACGAGCAGTACTTC.

This sequence joins TRBV14 and TRBJ2-7; D is ambiguous. The CDR3 has 13 amino acids. Looked up from germline, CDR1 is SGHDN and CDR2 is FVKESK. V was cut by 1 base and J by 3 bases, with 7 bases left in between. The CDR3 reads CASSQVHGYEQYF. DNA of the CDR3: TGTGCCAGCAGCCAAGTTCACGGCTACGAGCAGTACTTC.

The chain uses TRBV19 and TRBJ2-7, with D possibly TRBD1 on 6 matching bases. Trimming pared 5 bases from V and 0 bases from J, leaving 8 bases between. The CDR3 sequence is 13 residues long. Germline V CDR1 and CDR2: LNHDA, SQIVND (reference sequence). The CDR3 bases are TGTGCCAGTAGTCGGGACAACTCCTACGAGCAGTACTTC. Encoded protein: CASSRDNSYEQYF.

The chain is built from TRBV5-1 and TRBJ1-1, with 11 positions matching TRBD1. Germline V CDR1 and CDR2: SGHRS, YFSETQ. V trimming: 3 bases; J trimming: 10 bases; junction bases outside the gene matches: 8. CDR3 length equals 14 residues. The CDR3 DNA reads TGCGCCAGCAGCTCGGACAGGGGGCTAGGAGGAGCTTTCTTT. Its protein product is CASSSDRGLGGAFF.

This chain connects TRBV10-2 to TRBJ2-7; D might be TRBD1 (6 bases). The length of the CDR3 is 12 residues. Per the germline V gene, CDR1 is WSHSY and CDR2 is SAAADI. V shed 6 bases and J shed 6 bases, with 12 bases lying between them. The DNA for the CDR3 is TGCGCCAGCAGAGACACAGGGTCCGAGCAGTACTTC. This gives the protein CASRDTGSEQYF.

The V and J genes are TRBV30 and TRBJ2-5; D is unresolved. Trimming took 3 bases from V and 4 from J, leaving 12 bases between them. Germline CDR1 reads GTSNPN; CDR2 reads SVGIG (reference sequence). The length of the CDR3 is 13 residues. This chain's CDR3 is CAWRKQAVETQYF. The CDR3 DNA reads TGTGCCTGGAGAAAGCAGGCTGTAGAGACCCAGTACTTC.

The chain carries TRBV7-8 and TRBJ1-4; no definite D call. The germline V gene has CDR1 SGHVS and CDR2 FQNEAQ. Trimming left V 1 base short and J 1 base short, with 10 bases between. The CDR3 runs to 16 residues. CDR3 DNA sequence: TGTGCCAGCAGCTTAGAGGGCGGGTTAACTAATGAAAAACTGTTTTTT. Translating it yields CASSLEGGLTNEKLFF.

The chain links TRBV5-1 to TRBJ2-1; D might be TRBD1 (5 bases). The CDR3 covers 13 residues. Germline V CDR1 and CDR2: SGHRS, YFSETQ. Deletions cut 0 bases from V and 8 bases from J, with 9 bases between. CDR3 region: CASSLAQGHEQFF. Here the CDR3 DNA reads TGCGCCAGCAGCTTGGCCCAGGGCCATGAGCAGTTCTTC.

The CDR3 DNA reads as TGTGCCAGTAGTATAGCTAGCGGGGCTCAAGAGACCCAGTACTTC. It is translated as CASSIASGAQETQYF. This chain links TRBV19 with TRBJ2-5, with 9 positions matching TRBD2. This CDR3 is built from 15 residues. V shed 1 base, J shed 2 bases, and the junction held 2 bases outside the gene matches. The germline gives CDR1 LNHDA, CDR2 SQIVND (reference sequence).

CDR3 nucleotide sequence: TGTGCCAGCAGCCCGACTAGCGGGGCTACAGATACGCAGTATTTT. Residues: CASSPTSGATDTQYF. The J gene is TRBJ2-3, the V gene TRBV6-1, with 11 bases fitting TRBD2. The J segment lost 3 bases and the V segment lost 6 bases, leaving 5 bases of the junction unmatched. Germline V gives CDR1 MNHNS, CDR2 SASEGT. The CDR3 loop spans 15 amino acids.

V is TRBV18 and J is TRBJ1-4; 10 bases map to TRBD1. J lost 8 bases, V lost 2 bases, and 5 bases had no gene match. The CDR3 is 15 residues long. Germline CDR1 KGHSH, CDR2 LQKENI. CDR3 bases: TGTGCCAGCTCACCATGGGGACAGGGGAGAGAAAAACTGTTTTTT. This codes for CASSPWGQGREKLFF.

This rearrangement joins TRBV15 to TRBJ1-2, with D unclear. Trimming stripped 0 bases from V and 3 bases from J, with 8 bases between. CDR3 length: 14 residues. Germline CDR1 reads LNHNV; CDR2 reads YYDKDF (reference sequence). CDR3 protein: CATSRDRTDYGYTF. CDR3 nucleotides: TGTGCCACCAGCAGAGATCGAACGGACTATGGCTACACCTTC.

The V call is TRBV30, the J call TRBJ2-6; the match to TRBD1 covers 8 bases. The germline V gene has CDR1 GTSNPN and CDR2 SVGIG (reference sequence). The CDR3 sequence is 13 residues long. The CDR3 region has the DNA TGTGCGAACAGGGGGGACGGGGCCAACGTCCTGACTTTC. Translation gives CANRGDGANVLTF.

The CDR3 sequence is CASSLAGGQYF. In nucleotides, the CDR3 is TGTGCCAGCAGCTTAGCGGGGGGACAGTACTTC. The chain employs TRBV7-9 and TRBJ2-4; maybe TRBD2 (6 bases). CDR1 and CDR2 (germline): SEHNR, FQNEAQ (reference sequence). Trimming pared 0 bases from V and 13 bases from J, leaving 7 bases between. The CDR3 runs to 11 residues.

In DNA form, the CDR3 reads TGTGCCAGCAGGGATACTAGCGGGGGTTCCTACGAGCAGTACTTC. It encodes CASRDTSGGSYEQYF. The chain carries TRBV28 and TRBJ2-7, with TRBD2 matching over 11 bases. CDR1 is MDHEN, CDR2 SYDVKM, per germline. The CDR3 contains 15 residues. The V gene end was trimmed by 6 bases and the J gene end by 1 base; junction bases not matched to a gene: 5.